Following are 2 T cell receptor beta chains from one sample sequenced in a study of spatial heterogeneity in lung cancer. The time point denotes: sample taken at primary tumor resection. Sequencing covered unsorted whole RNA taken from tumor, nontumor lung or frozen PBMC. TCRdb called the 5' RACE reads again in MiXCR, with one record for every CDR3 protein. The sample includes about 44,000 distinct CDR3 sequences, roughly 13% seen only once; the top ten take 50% to 65%. Specimen: PBMCs, collected at surgery. The receptors here all came from a male donor with early-stage non-small cell lung cancer.

This clonotype occurred many times. This chain joins TRBV12-3 or TRBV12-4 and TRBJ1-2; maybe TRBD1 (6 bases). This CDR3 is 13 amino acids long. V lost 6 bases, J lost 6 bases, and 14 bases lay in between. DNA of the CDR3: TGTGCCAGCAGACAGGGCGGGAGCCATGGCTACACCTTC. As protein: CASRQGGSHGYTF.

This clonotype was counted at least ten times. This chain connects TRBV28 to TRBJ2-5; D unclear. V dropped 5 bases and J dropped 5 bases, with 12 bases sitting between them. CDR3 length: 13 amino acids. Germline V gene data show CDR1 as MDHEN and CDR2 as SYDVKM. As DNA, the CDR3 is TGTGCCAGCAGTCATCAGTCACTGGAGACCCAGTACTTC. Translation: CASSHQSLETQYF.